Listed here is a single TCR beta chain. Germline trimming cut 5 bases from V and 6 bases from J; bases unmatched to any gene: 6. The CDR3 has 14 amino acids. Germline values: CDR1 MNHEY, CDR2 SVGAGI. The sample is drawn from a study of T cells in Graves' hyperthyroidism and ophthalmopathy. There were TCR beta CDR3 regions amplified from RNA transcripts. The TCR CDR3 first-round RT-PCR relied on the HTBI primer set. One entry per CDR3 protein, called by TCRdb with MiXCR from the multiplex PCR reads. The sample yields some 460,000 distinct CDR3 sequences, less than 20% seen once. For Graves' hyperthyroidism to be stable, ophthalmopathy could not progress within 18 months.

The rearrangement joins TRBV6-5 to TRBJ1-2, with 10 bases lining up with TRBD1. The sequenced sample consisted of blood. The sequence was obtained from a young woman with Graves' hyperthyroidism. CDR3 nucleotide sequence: TGTGCCAGCAGTACACGACAGGGGGCCGATGGCTACACCTTC. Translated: CASSTRQGADGYTF.